What follows are 13 T cell receptor beta chains derived from one specimen sequenced in a study of shared clonotypes between healthy human individuals. Repertoires were generated with immunoSEQ multiplex PCR, while TCRdb's copy carries only in-frame clones and drops some. Here the sample spans about 870,000 clones, almost 95% being singletons. Selected positively for CCR7 and CD45RO-negative, naive CD8 cells excluded terminally differentiated effector memory CD45RA+ cells. The specimen sequenced was naive CD8+ T cells sorted from blood. Source of these receptors: a man aged 30-40 years in good health.

The chain links TRBV15 to TRBJ2-1; 7 positions match TRBD2. Trimming at V came to 1 base and at J to 8 bases, leaving 8 bases not matched to a gene. Germline V gene data show CDR1 as LNHNV and CDR2 as YYDKDF (reference sequence). The CDR3 totals 15 residues. The CDR3 nucleotides read TGTGCCACCAGCAGAGCGTCTAGCGGTTCCCATGAGCAGTTCTTC. This gives the protein CATSRASSGSHEQFF. Based on the CDR3 plus reference TRBV15 and TRBJ2-1, the full variable domain is DAMVIQNPRYQVTQFGKPVTLSCSQTLNHNVMYWYQQKSSQAPKLLFHYYDKDFNNEADTPDNFQSRRPNTSFCFLDIRSPGLGDTAMYLCATSRASSGSHEQFFGPGTRLTVL.

Written as DNA, the CDR3 is TGTGCCAGCAGCTTAACAGAAACCTACGAGCAGTACTTC. Translated, it gives CASSLTETYEQYF. The V and J genes are TRBV7-9 and TRBJ2-7; D gene unclear. CDR3 size: 13 residues. The germline V gene encodes CDR1 SEHNR and CDR2 FQNEAQ (reference sequence). V lost 2 bases, J lost 2 bases, and 7 bases lay in between.

As concerns this clone: The sample contains more than one DNA sequence encoding this CDR3. This sequence joins TRBV6-5 and TRBJ1-1; maybe TRBD1 (5 bases). V shed 2 bases and J shed 0 bases, with 7 bases lying between them. CDR1 and CDR2 (germline): MNHEY, SVGAGI. There are 14 residues in the CDR3. CDR3: CASSYGTVNTEAFF. The CDR3 DNA sequence: TGTGCCAGCAGTTACGGGACGGTGAACACTGAAGCTTTCTTT.

The chain is built from TRBV28 and TRBJ1-5; D gene ambiguous. V was trimmed by 4 bases and J by 4 bases, leaving 17 bases between them. This CDR3 has 16 residues. From germline, CDR1 is MDHEN and CDR2 SYDVKM. The CDR3, as DNA: TGTGCCAGCAGTTCTACTGACACAACCCTTAATCAGCCCCAGCATTTT. It codes for CASSSTDTTLNQPQHF.

V is TRBV7-2 and J is TRBJ2-1; possible D gene TRBD1, 5 bases. CDR3 length: 15 residues. Trimming removed 5 bases at V and 4 bases at J, with 15 bases between. Germline CDR1 reads SGHTA; CDR2 reads FQGNSA. This CDR3 reads CASSLHLGQYNEQFF. In DNA form, the CDR3 reads TGTGCCAGCAGCCTCCATCTGGGGCAGTACAATGAGCAGTTCTTC.

The chain employs TRBV11-3 and TRBJ2-7; TRBD2 matches at 11 bases. Trimming removed 5 bases from V and 1 base from J; junction bases left unmatched: 10. This CDR3 has 17 amino acids. Germline values: CDR1 SGHNT, CDR2 YENEEA. The CDR3 is CASSPPRASGRSYEQYF. The DNA for the CDR3 is TGTGCCAGCAGCCCCCCCAGGGCTAGCGGGAGGTCCTACGAGCAGTACTTC.

The V gene is TRBV29-1, the J gene TRBJ2-7; TRBD1 matches at 9 bases. This CDR3 has 13 residues. V gave up 6 bases and J gave up 5 bases; unmatched junction bases: 8. Per germline, CDR1 SQVTM and CDR2 ANQGSEA. DNA for the CDR3: TGCAGCGTCCGGACAGGGGATAGGCACGAGCAGTACTTC. Translated, it gives CSVRTGDRHEQYF.

This chain joins TRBV27 and TRBJ2-7; D is perhaps TRBD2 (5 bases). The CDR3 is 11 amino acids. V gave up 10 bases and J gave up 3 bases, with 10 bases separating them. Per the germline V gene, CDR1 is MNHEY and CDR2 is SMNVEV (reference sequence). This CDR3 reads CATAEGYEQYF. CDR3 DNA: TGTGCCACCGCAGAGGGCTACGAGCAGTACTTC.

The chain links TRBV2 to TRBJ1-2; D uncertain. The CDR3 is made up of 14 amino acids. The V end was cut by 4 bases, the J end by 4 bases, with 13 bases between. Germline V gives CDR1 SNHLY, CDR2 FYNNEI. DNA for the CDR3: TGTGCCAGCAGTGGGGGTGCTGCGTCCTATGGCTACACCTTC. Translated: CASSGGAASYGYTF.

The V call is TRBV5-1, the J call TRBJ2-5, with 7 bases fitting TRBD1. The CDR3 extends over 14 amino acids. Germline V lookup: CDR1 SGHRS, CDR2 YFSETQ. The junction had 3 bases not matched to a gene; V was cut back by 0 bases and J by 4 bases. CDR3 coding DNA: TGCGCCAGCAGCTTGGCGACAGGGCTAGAGACCCAGTACTTC. It translates to CASSLATGLETQYF.

The rearrangement uses TRBV2 and TRBJ2-7; 7 bases fit TRBD2. Germline V CDR1 and CDR2: SNHLY, FYNNEI. CDR3 size: 17 residues. J gave up 0 bases and V 5 bases, and 13 bases lay outside the gene matches. The DNA for the CDR3 is TGTGCCAGCAGTTTCAAGGAGAGCGGGGCGAGCTCCTACGAGCAGTACTTC. Translation gives CASSFKESGASSYEQYF.

V usage is TRBV6-1 and J usage is TRBJ2-5, with a weak D call TRBD2 (5 bases). V dropped 3 bases and J dropped 14 bases, with 13 bases sitting between them. The CDR3 has 11 residues. Germline V CDR1 and CDR2: MNHNS, SASEGT. CDR3 sequence: CASSDAGVGYF. CDR3 coding DNA: TGTGCCAGCAGTGACGCCGGGGTCGGTTACTTC.

The chain uses TRBV7-8 and TRBJ2-3, with D possibly TRBD2 on 6 matching bases. The CDR3 loop spans 16 amino acids. The germline V and J ends were trimmed by 1 base and 1 base, with 12 bases remaining between them. Germline CDR1 is SGHVS and CDR2 is FQNEAQ. The CDR3 protein is CASSLVPGLGTDTQYF. In DNA, the CDR3 is TGTGCCAGCAGCTTAGTTCCGGGACTCGGCACAGATACGCAGTATTTT.